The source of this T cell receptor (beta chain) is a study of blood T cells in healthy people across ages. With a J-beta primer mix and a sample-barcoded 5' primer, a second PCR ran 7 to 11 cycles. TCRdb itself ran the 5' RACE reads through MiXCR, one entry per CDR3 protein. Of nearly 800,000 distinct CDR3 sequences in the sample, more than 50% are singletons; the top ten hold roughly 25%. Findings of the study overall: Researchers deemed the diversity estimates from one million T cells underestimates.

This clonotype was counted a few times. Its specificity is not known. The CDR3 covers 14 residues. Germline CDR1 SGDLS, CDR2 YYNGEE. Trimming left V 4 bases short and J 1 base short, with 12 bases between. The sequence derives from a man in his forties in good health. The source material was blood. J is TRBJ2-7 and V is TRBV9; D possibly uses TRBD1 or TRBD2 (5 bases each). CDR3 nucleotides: TGTGCCAGCAGCCTCCGGGACGGATCCTACGAGCAGTACTTC. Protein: CASSLRDGSYEQYF.